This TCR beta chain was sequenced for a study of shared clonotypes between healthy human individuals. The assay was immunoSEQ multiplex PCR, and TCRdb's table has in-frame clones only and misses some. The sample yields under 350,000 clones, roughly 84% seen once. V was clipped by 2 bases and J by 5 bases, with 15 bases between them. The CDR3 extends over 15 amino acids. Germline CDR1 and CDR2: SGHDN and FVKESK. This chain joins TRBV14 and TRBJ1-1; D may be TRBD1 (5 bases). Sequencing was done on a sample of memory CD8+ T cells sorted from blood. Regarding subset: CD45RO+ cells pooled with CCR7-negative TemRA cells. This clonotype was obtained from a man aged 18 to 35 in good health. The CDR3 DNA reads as TGTGCCAGCAGCCAATGGACACCGACAAGGACTGAAGCTTTCTTT. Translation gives CASSQWTPTRTEAFF.